The next 3 T cell receptor beta chains were all read from a single sample in a study of early T cells in non-severe SARS-CoV-2 infection. Using its own MiXCR run on the 5' RACE reads, TCRdb lists one record per CDR3 protein. Of fewer than 120,000 distinct CDR3 sequences in the sample, around 12% were seen once. Sequencing was performed on whole blood, taken at baseline. These receptors originate from an adult who was a healthcare worker with PCR-confirmed SARS-CoV-2 infection or an uninfected control (not recorded which).

This clonotype was seen ten or more times. The V call is TRBV7-9, the J call TRBJ1-1; perhaps TRBD1 as D (5 bases). V was cut by 10 bases and J by 1 base, with 13 bases left in between. This CDR3 has 13 amino acids. In germline, CDR1 is SEHNR, CDR2 FQNEAQ (reference sequence). CDR3 in DNA: TGTGCCACCGGGGCCAAAAGGAACACTGAAGCTTTCTTT. It specifies CATGAKRNTEAFF.

A few counts support this clonotype. The chain recombines TRBV6-2 or TRBV6-3 with TRBJ2-7; 10 positions agree with TRBD2. Trimming removed 0 bases from V and 2 bases from J; junction bases left unmatched: 4. Germline loops: CDR1 MNHEY, CDR2 SVGEGT. CDR3 size: 16 residues. The CDR3 sequence: CASSYSRTSGTYEQYF. The CDR3 bases are TGTGCCAGCAGTTACTCGAGAACTAGCGGGACCTACGAGCAGTACTTC.

Only a few counts were recorded for this clonotype. This chain connects TRBV7-9 to TRBJ2-5; 12 bases agree with TRBD2. The ends lost 4 bases at V and 2 bases at J; junction bases unmatched: 11. Germline CDR1 and CDR2: SEHNR and FQNEAQ (reference sequence). The CDR3 sequence is 18 residues long. CDR3 sequence: CASSSRLAGDAAQETQYF. The CDR3 DNA sequence: TGTGCCAGCAGCTCCCGACTAGCGGGGGACGCGGCGCAAGAGACCCAGTACTTC.